The 22 T cell receptor beta chains presented below share a single source sample, sequenced in a study of STAT5B mutations in CD4+ large granular lymphocyte leukemia. TCRdb keeps only in-frame clones here, not all; method: immunoSEQ multiplex PCR. The sample consists of about 40,000 clones, roughly 79% of them appearing once. Input material: CD4+ T cells from blood buffy coats. These receptors originate from a human donor in good health.

The chain combines TRBV27 with TRBJ2-2, with D possibly called TRBD1 or TRBD2 (11 bases each). Germline loops: CDR1 MNHEY, CDR2 SMNVEV (reference sequence). CDR3 size: 21 residues. The germline V and J ends were trimmed by 2 bases and 9 bases, with 34 bases remaining between them. Written as DNA, the CDR3 is TGTGCCAGCAGTTTAAACCTCGGACAGGGGGCCACTAGCGGGAGAACCCGGGAGCTGTTTTTT. Translation: CASSLNLGQGATSGRTRELFF.

The V and J genes are TRBV6-1 and TRBJ2-3; D might be TRBD2 (7 bases). The CDR3 has 16 residues. Trimming removed 3 bases from V and 0 bases from J, with 13 bases in between. From germline, CDR1 is MNHNS and CDR2 SASEGT. CDR3 residues: CASSDGGASSTDTQYF. Here the CDR3 DNA reads TGTGCCAGCAGTGATGGGGGGGCTTCTAGCACAGATACGCAGTATTTT.

This rearrangement joins TRBV27 to TRBJ1-1; D unclear. Germline V lookup: CDR1 MNHEY, CDR2 SMNVEV (reference sequence). V lost 4 bases and J 0 bases, leaving 12 bases between the germline ends. This CDR3 spans 15 amino acids. The CDR3 region has the DNA TGTGCCAGCAGTTCCCGGGCCCGGATGAACACTGAAGCTTTCTTT. Encoded protein: CASSSRARMNTEAFF.

The chain links TRBV19 to TRBJ2-7; no clear D gene. V was cut by 4 bases and J by 5 bases, with 6 bases left in between. CDR1 is LNHDA and CDR2 is SQIVND in the germline V gene (reference sequence). The CDR3 consists of 11 residues. The CDR3, as DNA: TGTGCCAGTAGTAATCCTCACGAGCAGTACTTC. Protein: CASSNPHEQYF.

V gene TRBV5-6 combines with J gene TRBJ2-2; the D call may be TRBD1 or TRBD2 (5 bases each). V was shortened by 8 bases and J by 1 base, with 21 bases between the two germline ends. CDR3 length equals 17 residues. The germline V gene has CDR1 SGHDT and CDR2 YYEEEE. In DNA form, the CDR3 reads TGTGCCAGTTCAGCCGGGACCGCCAACTTGAACACCGGGGAGCTGTTTTTT. This translates into CASSAGTANLNTGELFF.

This clone was detected only once. V is TRBV28 and J is TRBJ1-2; D uncertain. The CDR3 runs 15 residues. Trimming removed 3 bases at V and 4 bases at J, with 15 bases between. The germline V gene encodes CDR1 MDHEN and CDR2 SYDVKM. CDR3 amino acids: CASSLGGPSPYGYTF. CDR3 nucleotide sequence: TGTGCCAGCAGTTTGGGTGGGCCTTCACCCTATGGCTACACCTTC.

The rearrangement joins TRBV2 to TRBJ2-2; D not resolved. The CDR3 has 15 residues. Trimming stripped 3 bases from V and 0 bases from J, with 8 bases between. Germline V gene data show CDR1 as SNHLY and CDR2 as FYNNEI. The CDR3 DNA follows: TGTGCCAGCAGTGATGAACATTCGAACACCGGGGAGCTGTTTTTT. It codes for CASSDEHSNTGELFF.

The rearrangement links TRBV5-6 to TRBJ2-1; TRBD2 agrees at 9 bases. CDR1 is SGHDT and CDR2 is YYEEEE in the germline V gene. The CDR3 consists of 16 residues. V lost 4 bases and J lost 3; bases outside the gene matches: 8. DNA for the CDR3: TGTGCCAGCAGCCGAGGCGGGGGGGCTTACTACAATGAGCAGTTCTTC. It translates to CASSRGGGAYYNEQFF.

The count of this clone is one. V gene TRBV11-2 combines with J gene TRBJ2-3; D is undetermined. This CDR3 has 12 amino acids. Trimming pared 1 base from V and 6 bases from J, leaving 5 bases between. The V gene's germline CDR1 is SGHAT and CDR2 FQNNGV. CDR3 sequence: CASSLARDTQYF. CDR3 nucleotides: TGTGCCAGCAGCTTAGCCAGGGATACGCAGTATTTT.

The table lists this clone with a few counts. The chain employs TRBV30 and TRBJ2-7; 10 bases line up with TRBD1. V lost 0 bases and J lost 2; bases outside the gene matches: 7. Germline CDR1 and CDR2: GTSNPN and SVGIG (reference sequence). The CDR3 length is 16 residues. CDR3 nucleotides: TGTGCCTGGAGTGTACGGGGACAGGGGTGGCCCTACGAGCAGTACTTC. Translated: CAWSVRGQGWPYEQYF.

The chain joins TRBV6-1 to TRBJ2-7, with D perhaps matching TRBD1 or TRBD2 (5 bases each). CDR1 MNHNS and CDR2 SASEGT come from the germline V gene. Trimming cost V 2 bases and J 0 bases, with 11 bases left between them. There are 15 residues in the CDR3. CDR3 residues: CASSEWGLPSYEQYF. The CDR3 coding sequence is TGTGCCAGCAGTGAATGGGGGTTGCCCTCCTACGAGCAGTACTTC.

The V gene is TRBV14, the J gene TRBJ1-2, with a possible D match to TRBD1 (6 bases). Germline V gene lookup returns CDR1 SGHDN and CDR2 FVKESK. The CDR3 has 16 residues. The V gene lost 4 bases and the J gene lost 1 base, with 16 bases spanning the gap. The CDR3 sequence is CASSPWEGGRNYGYTF. In DNA form, the CDR3 reads TGTGCCAGCAGCCCCTGGGAGGGGGGGCGTAACTATGGCTACACCTTC.

This chain connects TRBV6-6 to TRBJ1-1; TRBD1 agrees at 8 bases. The germline gives CDR1 MNHNY, CDR2 SVGAGI (reference sequence). This CDR3 region has 15 residues. V shed 3 bases, J shed 1 base, and the junction held 4 bases outside the gene matches. Here the CDR3 DNA reads TGTGCCAGCAGTTATCTTGGACAGGGGAACACTGAAGCTTTCTTT. The encoded protein is CASSYLGQGNTEAFF.

This clone was recorded a few times. This sequence joins TRBV6-5 and TRBJ1-1, with 7 positions matching TRBD1. The CDR3 runs to 14 residues. Germline V gene sequence: CDR1 MNHEY, CDR2 SVGAGI. The ends lost 9 bases at V and 4 bases at J; junction bases unmatched: 11. The CDR3 DNA reads as TGTGCCAGTCGGGAGCAGGGGGGTCCCACTGAAGCTTTCTTT. As protein: CASREQGGPTEAFF.

The CDR3 region is CASSTLDRVNDGNQPQHF. For the CDR3, the DNA is TGTGCCAGCAGTACCCTGGACAGGGTCAACGACGGCAATCAGCCCCAGCATTTT. The gene calls are TRBV6-7 and TRBJ1-5, with TRBD1 matching 8 bases. TRBV6-7 is noted as an ORF with a role that remains uncertain. The V gene end was trimmed by 5 bases and the J gene end by 2 bases; junction bases not matched to a gene: 14. This CDR3 is 18 amino acids long.

The chain combines TRBV7-6 with TRBJ1-1; D is unclear. The CDR3 has 15 residues. Between the trimmed V and J ends, which lost 4 bases and 1 base, there was a span of 13 bases. CDR1 is SGHVS and CDR2 is FNYEAQ in the germline V gene. The CDR3 coding sequence is TGTGCCAGCAGCTCAGTCAGACTCTCGAACACTGAAGCTTTCTTT. Translating it yields CASSSVRLSNTEAFF.

The gene calls are TRBV5-1 and TRBJ2-3, with a tentative D call TRBD2 (6 bases). Trimming removed 1 base at V and 6 bases at J, with 9 bases between. CDR1 SGHRS and CDR2 YFSETQ come from the germline V gene. The CDR3 has 13 residues. The CDR3: CASSLTSRDTQYF. In DNA form, the CDR3 reads TGCGCCAGCAGCTTGACTAGCCGGGATACGCAGTATTTT.

The gene calls are TRBV19 and TRBJ2-2; 7 bases match TRBD2. V trimming: 2 bases; J trimming: 4 bases; junction bases outside the gene matches: 4. CDR3 length: 15 amino acids. Germline V gene data show CDR1 as LNHDA and CDR2 as SQIVND (reference sequence). The chain's CDR3 is CASSIPGRVTGELFF. As DNA, the CDR3 is TGTGCCAGTAGTATACCAGGGAGGGTCACCGGGGAGCTGTTTTTT.

The J gene is TRBJ2-1, the V gene TRBV7-9; 7 nucleotides match TRBD2. There are 12 residues in the CDR3. The J segment lost 10 bases and the V segment lost 2 bases, leaving 2 bases of the junction unmatched. CDR1 and CDR2 (germline): SEHNR, FQNEAQ (reference sequence). CDR3 DNA sequence: TGTGCCAGCAGCTTAACACTAGCGGAGCAGTTCTTC. Its protein is CASSLTLAEQFF. Full variable domain (outside the CDR3, taken from reference TRBV7-9 and TRBJ2-1): DTGVSQNPRHKITKRGQNVTFRCDPISEHNRLYWYRQTLGQGPEFLTYFQNEAQLEKSRLLSDRFSAERPKGSFSTLEIQRTEQGDSAMYLCASSLTLAEQFFGPGTRLTVL.

This sequence joins TRBV11-2 and TRBJ1-2; D uncertain. Trimming removed 0 bases from V and 6 bases from J, with 5 bases in between. Germline CDR1 SGHAT, CDR2 FQNNGV. CDR3 length: 12 amino acids. CDR3 sequence reads: CASSLEGDGYTF. The CDR3 nucleotides are TGTGCCAGCAGCTTAGAAGGAGATGGCTACACCTTC.

In this sample, this clone turned up once. The rearrangement uses TRBV19 and TRBJ2-2, with 12 positions matching TRBD2. From germline, CDR1 is LNHDA and CDR2 SQIVND (reference sequence). This CDR3 has 17 amino acids. V lost 4 bases and J lost 2; bases outside the gene matches: 5. The CDR3 region is CASSTLAGGSNTGELFF. The CDR3 DNA reads as TGTGCCAGTAGTACTCTAGCGGGAGGGTCCAACACCGGGGAGCTGTTTTTT.

The chain has TRBV11-2 and TRBJ2-7, with 7 nucleotides matching TRBD1. Trimming at V came to 3 bases and at J to 2 bases, leaving 4 bases not matched to a gene. CDR1 SGHAT and CDR2 FQNNGV come from the germline V gene. This CDR3 has 14 residues. The CDR3, as DNA: TGTGCCAGCAGCTTGGGGCAGGGGGCCTACGAGCAGTACTTC. This sequence encodes CASSLGQGAYEQYF.